This passage covers 5 T cell receptor beta chains from one sample sequenced in a study of regulatory T cells in long-lasting Graves disease. Building of the TCR beta libraries involved iRepertoire HTBI primers and Arm-PCR of CDR3 regions. TCRdb reprocessed the multiplex PCR reads via MiXCR and lists one record per CDR3 protein. The sample holds almost 450,000 distinct CDR3 sequences, about a sixth seen once. As to time point: newly diagnosed GD, antithyroid drugs for less than 3 months. With RNA extracted from PBMCs as input, the TCR library was made. These data were also filed under a second study, of T cells in Graves' hyperthyroidism and ophthalmopathy.

The specimen was peripheral blood mononuclear cells (PBMCs), collected at new diagnosis, from a patient treated with antithyroid drugs. These receptors originate from a woman in her thirties with Graves disease.

There are many counts of this clonotype. V is TRBV6-5 and J is TRBJ2-7; no clear D. The CDR3 contains 15 residues. Trimming stripped 4 bases from V and 4 bases from J, with 17 bases between. Per the germline V gene, CDR1 is MNHEY and CDR2 is SVGAGI. The CDR3 DNA is TGTGCCAGCAGTTCAGGAAGGCTCCTAGGGTACGAGCAGTACTTC. The encoded protein is CASSSGRLLGYEQYF.

This clonotype has a handful of counts. V usage is TRBV19 and J usage is TRBJ2-1; D is perhaps TRBD2 (5 bases). V dropped 6 bases and J dropped 6 bases, with 21 bases sitting between them. CDR3 length equals 16 residues. Germline V lookup: CDR1 LNHDA, CDR2 SQIVND (reference sequence). This CDR3 is CASSPTVGRWGNEQFF. DNA of the CDR3: TGTGCCAGTAGCCCGACCGTGGGGAGATGGGGCAATGAGCAGTTCTTC.

This clonotype was found a few times. The chain carries TRBV6-2 or TRBV6-3 and TRBJ2-1; D is perhaps TRBD2 (5 bases). V lost 2 bases, J lost 15 bases, and 11 bases lay in between. Germline loops: CDR1 MNHEY, CDR2 SVGEGT. This CDR3 spans 11 amino acids. The CDR3 region is CASSYGGWTFF. CDR3 bases: TGTGCCAGCAGTTACGGCGGGTGGACGTTCTTC.

This clonotype came up many times. V is TRBV12-3 or TRBV12-4 and J is TRBJ2-3; D call uncertain. V lost 3 bases and J 1 base, leaving 11 bases between the germline ends. This CDR3 has 15 residues. CDR3 loop: CASSFRGGGTDTQYF. The DNA of the CDR3 is TGTGCCAGCAGTTTTAGAGGCGGCGGCACAGATACGCAGTATTTT.

Ten or more counts support this clonotype. The chain combines TRBV6-1 with TRBJ1-1, with D hard to call. The CDR3 consists of 12 residues. V was cut by 8 bases and J by 0 bases, with 7 bases left in between. CDR1 and CDR2 (germline): MNHNS, SASEGT. Here the CDR3 reads CASVGMNTEAFF. CDR3 nucleotide sequence: TGTGCCAGCGTGGGGATGAACACTGAAGCTTTCTTT.